Below, 28 T cell receptor beta chains from the same sample are listed, as sequenced in a study of graft-versus-host responses after intestinal transplantation. What these receptors recognize is not known. Sequencing used immunoSEQ multiplex PCR; TCRdb keeps in-frame clones, though not all of them. The sample lists 75,000 to 95,000 clones, 85% to 95% occurring once. Specimen: unstimulated CD8+ T cells sorted from spleen or lymph node cells, collected before intestinal transplant. The origin of the receptors is a human donor who received an intestinal transplant.

The gene calls are TRBV4-1 and TRBJ2-5, with a weak D call TRBD2 (5 bases). Germline assignment: CDR1 MGHRA and CDR2 YSYEKL. V lost 1 base and J lost 3, with 9 bases in between. This CDR3 comprises 14 residues. The CDR3 region has the DNA TGCGCCAGCAGCCAAGTCCCAGCGGAAGAGACCCAGTACTTC. Protein: CASSQVPAEETQYF.

The V call is TRBV14, the J call TRBJ1-2; D is unresolved. The V end was cut by 0 bases, the J end by 8 bases, with 16 bases between. The length of the CDR3 is 15 residues. CDR1 is SGHDN and CDR2 is FVKESK in the germline V gene. The CDR3: CASSQDRSLLRGYTF. As DNA, the CDR3 is TGTGCCAGCAGCCAAGATCGCTCATTATTGAGGGGCTACACCTTC.

The V call is TRBV11-2, the J call TRBJ2-3, with 8 bases matching TRBD2. V lost 5 bases and J lost 10; bases outside the gene matches: 17. This CDR3 contains 16 residues. The V gene's germline CDR1 is SGHAT and CDR2 FQNNGV. CDR3 sequence (DNA): TGTGCCAGCAGCCCAGAGATCCTAGCGGGCTCCGAGGCGCAGTATTTT. Translation gives CASSPEILAGSEAQYF. The whole variable domain, remainder taken from reference TRBV11-2 and TRBJ2-3, is EAGVAQSPRYKIIEKRQSVAFWCNPISGHATLYWYQQILGQGPKLLIQFQNNGVVDDSQLPKDRFSAERLKGVDSTLKIQPAKLEDSAVYLCASSPEILAGSEAQYFGPGTRLTVL.

The rearrangement uses TRBV30 and TRBJ1-1, with 8 bases identical to TRBD1. Unmatched junction bases numbered 8, after V lost 4 bases and J lost 4 bases. The CDR3 length is 14 residues. Germline CDR1 reads GTSNPN; CDR2 reads SVGIG (reference sequence). The CDR3 protein is CAWNEQGVGTEAFF. The CDR3 coding sequence is TGTGCCTGGAACGAACAGGGGGTGGGCACTGAAGCTTTCTTT. Full variable domain (outside the CDR3, taken from reference TRBV30 and TRBJ1-1): SQTIHQWPATLVQPVGSPLSLECTVEGTSNPNLYWYRQAAGRGLQLLFYSVGIGQISSEVPQNLSASRPQDRQFILSSKKLLLSDSGFYLCAWNEQGVGTEAFFGQGTRLTVV.

A word on this clone: The same CDR3 also results from other DNA sequences found in this sample. The rearrangement links TRBV27 to TRBJ1-1; TRBD1 might be the D (5 bases). V was trimmed by 8 bases and J by 5 bases, leaving 12 bases between them. The length of the CDR3 is 12 residues. The germline CDR1 and CDR2 sequences are MNHEY and SMNVEV (reference sequence). The CDR3 bases are TGTGCCAGCTCTACGGGGGGGACTGAAGCTTTCTTT. Residues: CASSTGGTEAFF.

The V and J genes are TRBV5-1 and TRBJ1-1; 8 positions match TRBD1. From germline, CDR1 is SGHRS and CDR2 YFSETQ. CDR3 length: 14 amino acids. V shed 5 bases, J shed 1 base, and the junction held 4 bases outside the gene matches. In DNA, the CDR3 is TGCGCCAGCAGTGGAGGGACAGGGAACACTGAAGCTTTCTTT. Protein product: CASSGGTGNTEAFF.

A remark on this clone: Other DNA variants within this sample encode the same CDR3. This chain connects TRBV27 to TRBJ2-7; a weak D match, TRBD1 (6 bases). V was pared by 5 bases and J by 4 bases, with 9 bases between. The CDR3 length is 12 residues. CDR1 MNHEY and CDR2 SMNVEV come from the germline V gene (reference sequence). The CDR3 coding sequence is TGTGCCAGCAGTCCGACAGGTTACGAGCAGTACTTC. Amino acid sequence: CASSPTGYEQYF.

This clone has more than one count but fewer than ten. The chain employs TRBV6-6 and TRBJ2-1; possibly TRBD2 for D (6 bases). V shed 10 bases and J shed 0 bases, with 13 bases lying between them. The CDR3 runs 14 residues. Looked up from germline, CDR1 is MNHNY and CDR2 is SVGAGI (reference sequence). For the CDR3, the DNA is TGTGCCATCGGGGCGGGGCCCTCCTACAATGAGCAGTTCTTC. Amino acid sequence: CAIGAGPSYNEQFF.

The J gene is TRBJ2-3, the V gene TRBV30; 10 positions agree with TRBD2. The CDR3 is made up of 16 amino acids. Germline assignment: CDR1 GTSNPN and CDR2 SVGIG (reference sequence). Trimming took 6 bases from V and 0 from J; bases not matched to a gene: 9. The chain's CDR3 is CACQFLSGGSTDTQYF. The DNA of the CDR3 is TGTGCCTGCCAATTCCTTAGCGGGGGGAGCACAGATACGCAGTATTTT.

The chain combines TRBV15 with TRBJ1-1; D not certain. Trimming removed 0 bases from V and 6 bases from J, with 8 bases in between. Germline assignment: CDR1 LNHNV and CDR2 YYDKDF (reference sequence). This CDR3 has 13 residues. The DNA of the CDR3 is TGTGCCACCAGCAGAGATCTGTCCTCTGAAGCTTTCTTT. It codes for CATSRDLSSEAFF.

The chain links TRBV7-6 to TRBJ2-3; weak D call: TRBD2 (5 bases). Trimming shortened V by 5 bases and J by 6 bases, and 15 bases separated the two germline ends. This CDR3 contains 14 residues. The V gene's germline CDR1 is SGHVS and CDR2 FNYEAQ. This CDR3 is CASSPYGEGDTQYF. CDR3 coding DNA: TGTGCCAGCAGCCCCTACGGGGAAGGGGATACGCAGTATTTT.

This chain connects TRBV12-5 to TRBJ1-3; 10 bases agree with TRBD1. Germline lookup yields CDR1 LGHNT and CDR2 FRNRAP. The CDR3 length is 16 residues. V was clipped by 1 base and J by 4 bases; unmatched bases: 4. As DNA, the CDR3 is TGTGCTAGTGGTTTGGGACAGGGGGCGCAGGGAAACACCATATATTTT. Translated, it gives CASGLGQGAQGNTIYF. The complete variable domain, with remaining parts taken from reference TRBV12-5 and TRBJ1-3, reads DARVTQTPRHKVTEMGQEVTMRCQPILGHNTVFWYRQTMMQGLELLAYFRNRAPLDDSGMPKDRFSAEMPDATLATLKIQPSEPRDSAVYFCASGLGQGAQGNTIYFGEGSWLTVV.

J is TRBJ2-3 and V is TRBV11-2; weak D call: TRBD1 (6 bases). Between the trimmed V and J ends, which lost 4 bases and 0 bases, there was a span of 14 bases. CDR1 SGHAT and CDR2 FQNNGV come from the germline V gene. The CDR3 has 16 residues. This chain's CDR3 is CASSSGASTSTDTQYF. CDR3 sequence (DNA): TGTGCCAGCAGCTCAGGGGCGTCGACTAGCACAGATACGCAGTATTTT.

The genes are TRBV5-1 and TRBJ1-1, with 8 bases identical to TRBD1. The CDR3 is 15 residues long. V was pared by 3 bases and J by 0 bases, with 4 bases of the junction left unmatched. Germline V gene sequence: CDR1 SGHRS, CDR2 YFSETQ. The CDR3 here is CASSSGGQVNTEAFF. The CDR3 nucleotides are TGCGCCAGCAGCTCGGGGGGACAGGTGAACACTGAAGCTTTCTTT.

V usage is TRBV7-2 and J usage is TRBJ1-5; a weak D match, TRBD1 (6 bases). The CDR3 sequence is 15 residues long. Germline values: CDR1 SGHTA, CDR2 FQGNSA. Trimming removed 1 base from V and 5 bases from J, with 12 bases in between. The CDR3 nucleotides read TGTGCCAGCAGCTTAGTCTCGGGGGGCGATCAGCCCCAGCATTTT. Residues: CASSLVSGGDQPQHF.

The DNA of the CDR3 is TGTGCCAGCAGCTCCTACGGGGGAGGGAATAACGTCCTGACTTTC. This sequence encodes CASSSYGGGNNVLTF. The chain couples TRBV11-2 to TRBJ2-6; 7 bases are shared with TRBD2. The trim removed 4 bases at V and 10 bases at J, leaving 10 bases unmatched. This CDR3 spans 15 amino acids. Per the germline V gene, CDR1 is SGHAT and CDR2 is FQNNGV.

This clone was counted a single time. The chain carries TRBV30 and TRBJ1-5; a weak D match, TRBD1 (6 bases). The germline gives CDR1 GTSNPN, CDR2 SVGIG (reference sequence). This CDR3 is 15 amino acids long. V gave up 1 base and J gave up 5 bases, with 15 bases separating them. The CDR3 bases are TGTGCCTGGAGTGCAACTCCGACAGGAGATCAGCCCCAGCATTTT. It yields the protein CAWSATPTGDQPQHF. Full variable domain (rest looked up from reference TRBV30 and TRBJ1-5): SQTIHQWPATLVQPVGSPLSLECTVEGTSNPNLYWYRQAAGRGLQLLFYSVGIGQISSEVPQNLSASRPQDRQFILSSKKLLLSDSGFYLCAWSATPTGDQPQHFGDGTRLSIL.

V gene TRBV10-1 combines with J gene TRBJ2-5, with D possibly matching TRBD1 (6 bases). The germline CDR1 and CDR2 sequences are WNHNN and SYGVQD (reference sequence). With 1 base removed from V and 11 bases from J, the gap between germline ends came to 14 bases. CDR3 length equals 13 residues. Here the CDR3 reads CASSEFGTNEQYF. CDR3 coding DNA: TGCGCCAGCAGTGAGTTCGGGACAAATGAGCAGTACTTC.

This clone has a single count. The chain carries TRBV19 and TRBJ2-7; no clear D gene. Germline CDR1 reads LNHDA; CDR2 reads SQIVND (reference sequence). Trimming left V 7 bases short and J 4 bases short, with 8 bases between. The CDR3 extends over 11 amino acids. The chain's CDR3 is CASTFGYEQYF. The CDR3 DNA follows: TGTGCCAGTACTTTCGGGTACGAGCAGTACTTC.

The J gene is TRBJ2-7, the V gene TRBV27; possibly TRBD1 for D (5 bases). Germline CDR1 reads MNHEY; CDR2 reads SMNVEV (reference sequence). This CDR3 comprises 13 residues. Deletions cut 6 bases from V and 2 bases from J, with 11 bases between. In nucleotides, the CDR3 is TGTGCCAGCAGCCCCGACAGCACCTACGAGCAGTACTTC. It encodes CASSPDSTYEQYF.

V gene TRBV9 combines with J gene TRBJ2-3; D may be TRBD2 (7 bases). The V gene's germline CDR1 is SGDLS and CDR2 YYNGEE. V was cut by 4 bases and J by 6 bases, with 21 bases left in between. The CDR3 loop spans 16 amino acids. This CDR3 is CASSSGPGGAGDTQYF. The CDR3 DNA reads as TGTGCCAGCAGCTCCGGCCCTGGGGGGGCGGGTGATACGCAGTATTTT. Variable domain in full (rest from reference TRBV9 and TRBJ2-3): DSGVTQTPKHLITATGQRVTLRCSPRSGDLSVYWYQQSLDQGLQFLIQYYNGEERAKGNILERFSAQQFPDLHSELNLSSLELGDSALYFCASSSGPGGAGDTQYFGPGTRLTVL.

This clone was counted only a few times. V usage is TRBV2 and J usage is TRBJ1-4, with 7 nucleotides matching TRBD1. Looked up from germline, CDR1 is SNHLY and CDR2 is FYNNEI. The length of the CDR3 is 15 residues. The junction had 6 bases not matched to a gene; V was cut back by 6 bases and J by 2 bases. The DNA of the CDR3 is TGTGCCAGCAGCGAAAGGGGGCGGACTAATGAAAAACTGTTTTTT. Amino acid sequence: CASSERGRTNEKLFF.

This rearrangement joins TRBV5-1 to TRBJ2-7, with D maybe TRBD1 (6 bases). Deletions cut 0 bases from V and 3 bases from J, with 7 bases between. Germline CDR1 and CDR2: SGHRS and YFSETQ. The CDR3 covers 13 residues. The CDR3 sequence is CASSLGQDYEQYF. CDR3 sequence (DNA): TGCGCCAGCAGCTTGGGACAGGACTACGAGCAGTACTTC.

The rearrangement uses TRBV7-9 and TRBJ1-5; possible D gene TRBD1, 5 bases. CDR3 length: 14 residues. CDR1 is SEHNR and CDR2 is FQNEAQ in the germline V gene (reference sequence). The germline V and J ends were trimmed by 0 bases and 11 bases, with 14 bases remaining between them. The CDR3 bases are TGTGCCAGCAGCTTAGCCGCGGATCGGGGGTCCCAGCATTTT. Its protein product is CASSLAADRGSQHF.

J is TRBJ2-2 and V is TRBV7-2, with D perhaps TRBD1 (6 bases). This CDR3 spans 15 amino acids. The germline gives CDR1 SGHTA, CDR2 FQGNSA. V lost 1 base and J lost 6, with 12 bases in between. The CDR3 coding sequence is TGTGCCAGCAGCTTAGATAAACAGGGCGCCGGGGAGCTGTTTTTT. Protein sequence: CASSLDKQGAGELFF.

The rearrangement links TRBV27 to TRBJ2-7; 11 nucleotides align to TRBD1. The CDR3 is made up of 14 amino acids. Germline-derived CDR1 and CDR2 are MNHEY and SMNVEV (reference sequence). The trim removed 6 bases at V and 3 bases at J, leaving 4 bases unmatched. CDR3 sequence reads: CASSAGTGGYEQYF. DNA for the CDR3: TGTGCCAGCAGCGCCGGGACAGGGGGCTACGAGCAGTACTTC.

CDR3 in DNA: TGTGCCAGCAGCTTTTGGGCAGGAAGCTCCTACGAGCAGTACTTC. Translating gives CASSFWAGSSYEQYF. V and J are TRBV11-1 and TRBJ2-7; no firm D call. Germline CDR1 reads SGHAT; CDR2 reads FQDESV (reference sequence). The CDR3 has 15 amino acids. V was pared by 3 bases and J by 0 bases, with 12 bases between.

This clone was detected a few times. The chain is built from TRBV4-1 and TRBJ2-7, with 9 positions matching TRBD1. V lost 2 bases, J lost 3 bases, and 5 bases stayed unmatched. This CDR3 contains 15 residues. The germline V gene encodes CDR1 MGHRA and CDR2 YSYEKL. This CDR3 is CASSQTSTGGYEQYF. CDR3 in DNA: TGCGCCAGCAGCCAAACCTCGACAGGGGGCTACGAGCAGTACTTC.